These 6 T cell receptor beta chains came from one sample sequenced in a study of cytomegalovirus exposure and HLA in healthy donors. The PCR contained 60 Vbeta and 13 Jbeta primers. Produced via immunoSEQ multiplex PCR; TCRdb's table is partial and in-frame only. The sample has roughly 120,000 clones. What was sequenced was PBMCs. The receptors shown here come from a middle-aged man in good health and CMV-seronegative.

The DNA for the CDR3 is TGTGCCAGCAGTTTAGGCGGGAGGGCCTACAATGAGCAGTTCTTC. This codes for CASSLGGRAYNEQFF. This sequence joins TRBV27 and TRBJ2-1; TRBD2 aligns across 9 bases. From germline, CDR1 is MNHEY and CDR2 SMNVEV (reference sequence). CDR3 length: 15 amino acids. The V segment lost 2 bases and the J segment 2 bases; nucleotides outside the gene matches: 1.

This chain uses TRBV7-9 with TRBJ2-7, with 9 bases identical to TRBD2. The trim removed 3 bases at V and 1 base at J, leaving 4 bases unmatched. The CDR3 length is 15 residues. Germline CDR1 SEHNR, CDR2 FQNEAQ (reference sequence). CDR3 coding DNA: TGTGCCAGCAGCTTGGCGGGGGGGCAGTCCTACGAGCAGTACTTC. Protein sequence: CASSLAGGQSYEQYF.

The chain carries TRBV5-6 and TRBJ2-5; the match to TRBD1 covers 9 bases. The V segment lost 3 bases and the J segment 7 bases; nucleotides outside the gene matches: 7. The CDR3 spans 14 residues. Per germline, CDR1 SGHDT and CDR2 YYEEEE. In nucleotides, the CDR3 is TGTGCCAGCAGCTGGGACAGGGTGATGGGGACCCAGTACTTC. Translating it yields CASSWDRVMGTQYF. The whole variable domain, remainder taken from reference TRBV5-6 and TRBJ2-5, is DAGVTQSPTHLIKTRGQQVTLRCSPKSGHDTVSWYQQALGQGPQFIFQYYEEEERQRGNFPDRFSGHQFPNYSSELNVNALLLGDSALYLCASSWDRVMGTQYFGPGTRLLVL.

V gene TRBV10-3 combines with J gene TRBJ1-4, with D possibly being TRBD1 (5 bases). This CDR3 has 14 amino acids. Looked up from germline, CDR1 is ENHRY and CDR2 is SYGVKD. Trimming stripped 8 bases from V and 2 bases from J, with 12 bases between. This CDR3 reads CAISQGTTNEKLFF. The CDR3 DNA follows: TGTGCCATCTCTCAGGGCACCACTAATGAAAAACTGTTTTTT.

The gene calls are TRBV2 and TRBJ2-7; no definite D call. The CDR3 is 14 residues long. Germline assignment: CDR1 SNHLY and CDR2 FYNNEI. V gave up 4 bases and J gave up 6 bases, with 16 bases separating them. CDR3 loop: CASSVGTTPFEQYF. CDR3 nucleotides: TGTGCCAGCAGTGTAGGAACTACGCCTTTCGAGCAGTACTTC. The full variable domain, rest sourced from reference TRBV2 and TRBJ2-7, is EPEVTQTPSHQVTQMGQEVILRCVPISNHLYFYWYRQILGQKVEFLVSFYNNEISEKSEIFDDQFSVERPDGSNFTLKIRSTKLEDSAMYFCASSVGTTPFEQYFGPGTRLTVT.

V gene TRBV5-1 combines with J gene TRBJ2-1, with a possible D match to TRBD2 (5 bases). CDR1 and CDR2 (germline): SGHRS, YFSETQ. CDR3 length equals 15 residues. The V gene lost 0 bases and the J gene lost 2 bases, with 9 bases spanning the gap. The CDR3 bases are TGCGCCAGCAGCTTGGCGGGAAGTCCCTACAATGAGCAGTTCTTC. Translated: CASSLAGSPYNEQFF.